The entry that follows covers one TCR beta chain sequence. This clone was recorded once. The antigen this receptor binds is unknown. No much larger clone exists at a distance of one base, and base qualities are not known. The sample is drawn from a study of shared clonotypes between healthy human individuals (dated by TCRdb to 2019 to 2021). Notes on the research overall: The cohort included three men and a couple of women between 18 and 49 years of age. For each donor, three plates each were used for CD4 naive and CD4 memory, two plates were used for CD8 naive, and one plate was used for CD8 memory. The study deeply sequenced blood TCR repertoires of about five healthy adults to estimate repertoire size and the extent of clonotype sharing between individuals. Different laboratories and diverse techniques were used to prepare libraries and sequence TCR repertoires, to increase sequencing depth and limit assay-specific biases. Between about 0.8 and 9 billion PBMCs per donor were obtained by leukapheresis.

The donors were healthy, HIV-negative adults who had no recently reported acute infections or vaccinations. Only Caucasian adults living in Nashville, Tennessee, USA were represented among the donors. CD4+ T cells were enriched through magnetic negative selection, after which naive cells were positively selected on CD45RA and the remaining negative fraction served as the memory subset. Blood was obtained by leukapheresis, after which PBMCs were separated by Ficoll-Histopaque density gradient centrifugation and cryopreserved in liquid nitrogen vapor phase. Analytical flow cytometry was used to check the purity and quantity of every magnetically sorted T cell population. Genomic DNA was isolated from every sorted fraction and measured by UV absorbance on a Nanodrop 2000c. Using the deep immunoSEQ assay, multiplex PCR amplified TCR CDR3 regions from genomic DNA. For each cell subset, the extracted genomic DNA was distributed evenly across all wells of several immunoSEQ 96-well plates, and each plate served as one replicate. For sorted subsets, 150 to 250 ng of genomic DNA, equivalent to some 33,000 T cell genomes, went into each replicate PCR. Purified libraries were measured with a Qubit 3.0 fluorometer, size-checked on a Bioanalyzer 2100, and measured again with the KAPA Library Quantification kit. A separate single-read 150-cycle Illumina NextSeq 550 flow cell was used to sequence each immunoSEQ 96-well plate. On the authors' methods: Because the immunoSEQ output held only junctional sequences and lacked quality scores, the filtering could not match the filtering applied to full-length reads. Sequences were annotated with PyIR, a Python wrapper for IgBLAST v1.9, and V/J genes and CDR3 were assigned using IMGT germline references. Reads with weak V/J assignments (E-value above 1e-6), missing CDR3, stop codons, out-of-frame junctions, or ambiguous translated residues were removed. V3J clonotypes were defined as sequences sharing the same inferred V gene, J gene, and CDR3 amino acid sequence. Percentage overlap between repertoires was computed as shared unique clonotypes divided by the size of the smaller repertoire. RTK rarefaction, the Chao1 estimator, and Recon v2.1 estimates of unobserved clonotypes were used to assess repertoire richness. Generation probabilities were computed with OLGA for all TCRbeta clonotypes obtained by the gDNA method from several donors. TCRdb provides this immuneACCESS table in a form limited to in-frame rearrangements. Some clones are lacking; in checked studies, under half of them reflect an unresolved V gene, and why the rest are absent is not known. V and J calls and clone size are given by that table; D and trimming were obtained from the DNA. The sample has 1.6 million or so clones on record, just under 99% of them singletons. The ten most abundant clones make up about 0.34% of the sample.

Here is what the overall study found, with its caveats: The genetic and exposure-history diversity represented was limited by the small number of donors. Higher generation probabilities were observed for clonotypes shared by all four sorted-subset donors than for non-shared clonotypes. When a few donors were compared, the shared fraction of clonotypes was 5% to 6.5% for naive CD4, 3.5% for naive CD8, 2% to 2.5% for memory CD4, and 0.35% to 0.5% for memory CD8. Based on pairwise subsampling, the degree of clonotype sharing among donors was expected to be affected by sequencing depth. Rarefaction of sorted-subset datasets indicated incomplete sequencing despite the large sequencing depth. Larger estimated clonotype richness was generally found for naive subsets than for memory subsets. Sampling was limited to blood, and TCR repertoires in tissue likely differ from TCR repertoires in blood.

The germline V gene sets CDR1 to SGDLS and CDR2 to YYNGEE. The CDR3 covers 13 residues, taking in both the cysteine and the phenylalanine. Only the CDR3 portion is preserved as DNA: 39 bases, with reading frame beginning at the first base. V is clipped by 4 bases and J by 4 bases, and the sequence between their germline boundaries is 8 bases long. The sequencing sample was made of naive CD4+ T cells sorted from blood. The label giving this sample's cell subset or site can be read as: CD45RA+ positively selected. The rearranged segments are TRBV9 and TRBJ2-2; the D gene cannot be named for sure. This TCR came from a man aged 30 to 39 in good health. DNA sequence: TGTGCCAGCAGCACCGACCTCACCGGGGAGCTGTTTTTT. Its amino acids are CASSTDLTGELFF.